A selection of T cell receptor beta chains follows, all from one sample in a study of T cell repertoires in cytomegalovirus infection. Their specific antigens are unknown. Using its own MiXCR run on the reads, TCRdb lists one record per CDR3 protein. The top ten clones hold roughly 13% of a sample with 900,000 to 950,000 distinct CDR3 sequences, approximately 32% of them seen once. The input for sequencing was cultured CD8+ T cells from PBMCs, taken from culture after CMV antigen stimulation. The receptors shown here come from a human donor in good health (CMV status not recorded). Some clones in this sample may be carry-over from other donors' samples. The conserved cysteine and the conserved F or W are not part of the CDR3 here.

V gene: TRBV7-2
CDR3 protein: ASSLGCCQPQH

V gene: TRBV6-5
CDR3 protein: ASSFTRGRGYT

V gene: TRBV7-3
CDR3 protein: ASSLLPNNEQF

V gene: TRBV11-1
CDR3 protein: ASSPGNLLGAEAF

V gene: TRBV10-3
CDR3 protein: AIFMGDYGYT

V gene: TRBV6-1
CDR3 protein: ASSEALSGTVSYEQY

V gene: TRBV5-4
CDR3 protein: ASTSSLGYT

V gene: TRBV19
CDR3 protein: ASSLGQGRYTGELF

V gene: TRBV28
CDR3 protein: ASSPENRGENGYT

V gene: TRBV20-1
CDR3 protein: SARVDDEQF

V gene: TRBV6-6
CDR3 protein: ASSYSSRKPQH

V gene: TRBV20-1
CDR3 protein: SAREAGAGETQY

V gene: TRBV10-1
CDR3 protein: ASSGTGDLNTEAF

V gene: TRBV4-1
CDR3 protein: ASSQDRLSRHGYGYT

V gene: TRBV7-9
CDR3 protein: ASSLFGTRNTGELF

V gene: TRBV19
CDR3 protein: ATSYGAPTTEAF

V gene: TRBV4-1
CDR3 protein: ASSQVFGAGMNTEAF